One and the same sample provided the 10 T cell receptor beta chains below, sequenced in a study of OX40 agonist ivuxolimab in advanced cancers. The assay was immunoSEQ multiplex PCR, and TCRdb's table has in-frame clones only and misses some. The sample lists some 74,000 clones, 82% occurring once. Here the sequenced sample was CD4+ or CD8+ T cells sorted from blood, taken in a trial of the OX40 agonist ivuxolimab. The receptors were gathered from an adult with an advanced solid tumor such as melanoma, head and neck, liver or kidney cancer.

J is TRBJ2-5 and V is TRBV6-1; TRBD1 is a possible D gene (6 bases). This CDR3 region has 13 residues. The germline V gene has CDR1 MNHNS and CDR2 SASEGT. V was trimmed by 4 bases and J by 4 bases, leaving 10 bases between them. CDR3 in DNA: TGTGCCAGCAGTGCAGGGGCTTCAGAGACCCAGTACTTC. Protein: CASSAGASETQYF.

V and J are TRBV11-2 and TRBJ1-2; 8 bases map to TRBD1. Germline loops: CDR1 SGHAT, CDR2 FQNNGV. V was clipped by 5 bases and J by 5 bases; unmatched bases: 10. The CDR3 loop spans 15 amino acids. CDR3 protein: CASSPSDRVRYGYTF. As DNA, the CDR3 is TGTGCCAGCAGCCCATCGGACAGGGTGAGGTATGGCTACACCTTC.

The chain employs TRBV19 and TRBJ2-5, with a tentative D call TRBD2 (7 bases). Deletions cut 5 bases from V and 2 bases from J, with 9 bases between. The CDR3 extends over 13 amino acids. Germline assignment: CDR1 LNHDA and CDR2 SQIVND (reference sequence). In nucleotides, the CDR3 is TGTGCCAGTAGTGCGGGGGCACAAGAGACCCAGTACTTC. It specifies CASSAGAQETQYF.

This chain links TRBV5-6 with TRBJ2-3; no firm D call. Germline CDR1 SGHDT, CDR2 YYEEEE. V lost 0 bases and J 0 bases, leaving 8 bases between the germline ends. The CDR3 is 15 residues long. DNA of the CDR3: TGTGCCAGCAGCTTGGGGGCGTTTAGCACAGATACGCAGTATTTT. It codes for CASSLGAFSTDTQYF. The full variable domain, rest sourced from reference TRBV5-6 and TRBJ2-3, is DAGVTQSPTHLIKTRGQQVTLRCSPKSGHDTVSWYQQALGQGPQFIFQYYEEEERQRGNFPDRFSGHQFPNYSSELNVNALLLGDSALYLCASSLGAFSTDTQYFGPGTRLTVL.

V gene TRBV7-8 combines with J gene TRBJ2-3; possibly TRBD1 for D (6 bases). V was shortened by 5 bases and J by 4 bases, with 13 bases between the two germline ends. The CDR3 spans 14 residues. Germline V gene lookup returns CDR1 SGHVS and CDR2 FQNEAQ. The CDR3 bases are TGTGCCAGCAGCCTCCAGGGGTTTGCAGATACGCAGTATTTT. Translating it yields CASSLQGFADTQYF.

This clone has more than one count but fewer than ten. This chain connects TRBV7-8 to TRBJ2-7, with TRBD2 as a possible D gene (5 bases). V was pared by 6 bases and J by 0 bases, with 15 bases between. Germline CDR1 reads SGHVS; CDR2 reads FQNEAQ. The CDR3 has 15 amino acids. In DNA, the CDR3 is TGTGCCAGCAGTCTAAGGACTGCCAGCTCCTACGAGCAGTACTTC. It encodes CASSLRTASSYEQYF.

The chain combines TRBV2 with TRBJ1-1; D unclear. CDR1 SNHLY and CDR2 FYNNEI come from the germline V gene. With 3 bases removed from V and 10 bases from J, the gap between germline ends came to 12 bases. The CDR3 spans 12 residues. The CDR3 protein is CASSDFPGRAFF. DNA of the CDR3: TGTGCCAGCAGTGATTTCCCTGGCAGAGCTTTCTTT.

The V call is TRBV7-8, the J call TRBJ2-1, with D possibly TRBD1 on 5 matching bases. With 1 base removed from V and 5 bases from J, the gap between germline ends came to 12 bases. The V gene's germline CDR1 is SGHVS and CDR2 FQNEAQ. The CDR3 extends over 15 amino acids. CDR3 in DNA: TGTGCCAGCAGCTTAGACCCAGCAGGGAACAATGAGCAGTTCTTC. Amino acid sequence: CASSLDPAGNNEQFF.

This clone has just one count. The chain couples TRBV4-3 to TRBJ2-3; D perhaps matches TRBD2 (6 bases). V was trimmed by 4 bases and J by 0 bases, leaving 11 bases between them. There are 15 residues in the CDR3. From germline, CDR1 is LGHNA and CDR2 YSLEER. CDR3 protein: CASSPRGGSTDTQYF. The CDR3 DNA reads as TGCGCCAGCAGCCCCCGCGGAGGGAGCACAGATACGCAGTATTTT.

This clone occurred once. This chain connects TRBV5-1 to TRBJ1-1; D unclear. The CDR3 contains 11 residues. The germline V gene has CDR1 SGHRS and CDR2 YFSETQ. V was trimmed by 0 bases and J by 5 bases, leaving 2 bases between them. The CDR3: CASSLDTEAFF. CDR3 bases: TGCGCCAGCAGCTTGGATACTGAAGCTTTCTTT.